One and the same sample provided the 27 T cell receptor beta chains below, sequenced in a study of blood T cell repertoires in COVID-19. Here immunoSEQ multiplex PCR was the method, and the copy in TCRdb shows in-frame clones only, minus some. The sample has around 150,000 clones, about 85% seen once. The sequenced sample was peripheral blood. Receptors were obtained from a woman aged 60 to 75 with COVID-19, enrolled during active disease.

The J gene is TRBJ1-5, the V gene TRBV18, with a weak D call TRBD1 (5 bases). V lost 6 bases and J lost 1, with 10 bases in between. In germline, CDR1 is KGHSH, CDR2 LQKENI. The CDR3 runs 14 residues. The CDR3 spells CASSPGLSNQPQHF. CDR3 DNA sequence: TGTGCCAGCTCCCCGGGACTGAGCAATCAGCCCCAGCATTTT. Variable domain in full (rest from reference TRBV18 and TRBJ1-5): NAGVMQNPRHLVRRRGQEARLRCSPMKGHSHVYWYRQLPEEGLKFMVYLQKENIIDESGMPKERFSAEFPKEGPSILRIQQVVRGDSAAYFCASSPGLSNQPQHFGDGTRLSIL.

This clone came up a few times. The DNA for the CDR3 is TGTGCCAGCAGCCCGACAGGGGTCGCGAATTCACCCCTCCACTTT. The encoded protein is CASSPTGVANSPLHF. The chain has TRBV4-2 and TRBJ1-6; TRBD1 matches 8 bases. Germline CDR1 LGHNA, CDR2 YNFKEQ. The CDR3 is made up of 15 amino acids. Unmatched junction bases numbered 6, after V lost 4 bases and J lost 7 bases.

The rearrangement links TRBV19 to TRBJ2-7; 8 bases map to TRBD2. CDR1 and CDR2 (germline): LNHDA, SQIVND (reference sequence). The CDR3 is made up of 13 amino acids. The V and J ends lost 7 bases and 4 bases, in that order; junction bases with no gene match: 6. The CDR3 nucleotides are TGTGCCAGTACGACGGCGGGAGGTTACGAGCAGTACTTC. Translation: CASTTAGGYEQYF.

The chain links TRBV6-5 to TRBJ1-5; D is undetermined. This CDR3 contains 14 residues. The ends were cut back, 7 bases at V and 5 bases at J, with 15 bases in the middle. Looked up from germline, CDR1 is MNHEY and CDR2 is SVGAGI. The chain's CDR3 is CASTDGYEDQPQHF. CDR3 in DNA: TGTGCCAGCACCGACGGGTATGAGGATCAGCCCCAGCATTTT.

The chain employs TRBV3-1 (or the pseudogene TRBV3-2) and TRBJ1-2, with TRBD1 matching 10 bases. J gave up 5 bases and V 1 base, and 4 bases lay outside the gene matches. CDR1 and CDR2 from the germline V gene are LGHDT and YNNKEL (reference sequence). The CDR3 runs 15 residues. The CDR3 sequence is CASSQGDRGPYGYTF. DNA of the CDR3: TGTGCCAGCAGCCAAGGTGACAGGGGGCCATATGGCTACACCTTC.

V and J are TRBV5-4 and TRBJ1-4; D call uncertain. The length of the CDR3 is 14 residues. Germline V gene sequence: CDR1 SGHNT, CDR2 YYREEE (reference sequence). Trimming took 1 base from V and 4 from J, leaving 8 bases between them. DNA of the CDR3: TGTGCCAGCAGCTTGCTAGCTAATAATGAAAAACTGTTTTTT. This encodes CASSLLANNEKLFF.

The rearrangement joins TRBV6-2 or TRBV6-3 to TRBJ2-7, with D uncertain. The germline CDR1 and CDR2 sequences are MNHEY and SVGEGT. CDR3 size: 15 residues. Trimming removed 6 bases from V and 2 bases from J, with 17 bases in between. The CDR3 sequence is CASSPKLLLAYEQYF. The CDR3 coding sequence is TGTGCCAGCAGCCCCAAACTCCTCCTAGCCTACGAGCAGTACTTC.

The chain has TRBV28 and TRBJ1-1, with D possibly matching TRBD1 (5 bases). This CDR3 is 12 amino acids long. Germline V gives CDR1 MDHEN, CDR2 SYDVKM. V was cut by 6 bases and J by 7 bases, with 12 bases left in between. Here the CDR3 DNA reads TGTGCCAGCAGAACAGGACAAATTGAAGCTTTCTTT. Residues: CASRTGQIEAFF. Variable domain in full (rest from reference TRBV28 and TRBJ1-1): DVKVTQSSRYLVKRTGEKVFLECVQDMDHENMFWYRQDPGLGLRLIYFSYDVKMKEKGDIPEGYSVSREKKERFSLILESASTNQTSMYLCASRTGQIEAFFGQGTRLTVV.

The chain links TRBV7-2 to TRBJ1-1; TRBD1 is a possible D gene (5 bases). The CDR3 is 16 amino acids. From germline, CDR1 is SGHTA and CDR2 FQGNSA. With 2 bases removed from V and 0 bases from J, the gap between germline ends came to 13 bases. CDR3 bases: TGTGCCAGCAGCTTATCCTCGACAGCCATGAACACTGAAGCTTTCTTT. Translating gives CASSLSSTAMNTEAFF.

The DNA of the CDR3 is TGTGCCAGCAGCCAAAAGGCGGGCAATCCTTATGGCTACACCTTC. Encoded protein: CASSQKAGNPYGYTF. J is TRBJ1-2 and V is TRBV14; no reliable D call. Germline V gene data show CDR1 as SGHDN and CDR2 as FVKESK. V was trimmed by 2 bases and J by 5 bases, leaving 15 bases between them. There are 15 residues in the CDR3.

The rearrangement joins TRBV2 to TRBJ1-2; maybe TRBD1 (6 bases). Trimming pared 5 bases from V and 4 bases from J, leaving 8 bases between. CDR1 is SNHLY and CDR2 is FYNNEI in the germline V gene. The CDR3 extends over 12 amino acids. DNA for the CDR3: TGTGCCAGCAGTTTGGACAGCTATGGCTACACCTTC. Residues: CASSLDSYGYTF.

The V call is TRBV5-1, the J call TRBJ2-3, with TRBD2 matching over 10 bases. This CDR3 contains 15 residues. V was clipped by 5 bases and J by 8 bases; unmatched bases: 11. From germline, CDR1 is SGHRS and CDR2 YFSETQ. This CDR3 is CASSQTSGRLLTQYF. CDR3 DNA sequence: TGCGCCAGCAGTCAGACTAGCGGGCGGCTCCTTACGCAGTATTTT.

This chain joins TRBV5-1 and TRBJ2-2; maybe TRBD1 (6 bases). The germline V and J ends were trimmed by 1 base and 6 bases, with 13 bases remaining between them. This CDR3 has 15 amino acids. Germline V gives CDR1 SGHRS, CDR2 YFSETQ. CDR3 in amino acids: CASSLPSGVAGELFF. Written as DNA, the CDR3 is TGCGCCAGCAGCTTGCCCTCAGGGGTCGCCGGGGAGCTGTTTTTT.

The chain recombines TRBV7-3 with TRBJ2-1; 8 nucleotides align to TRBD2. Per the germline V gene, CDR1 is SGHTA and CDR2 is FQGTGA. The CDR3 runs 15 residues. The trim removed 4 bases at V and 9 bases at J, leaving 11 bases unmatched. Here the CDR3 DNA reads TGTGCCAGCAGCTCACTAGCGGCGCGGGGGAGTGAGCAGTTCTTC. Amino acid sequence: CASSSLAARGSEQFF.

The chain combines TRBV19 with TRBJ1-5; 7 bases match TRBD1. V dropped 5 bases and J dropped 5; count of bases not matched to a gene: 6. Germline CDR1 reads LNHDA; CDR2 reads SQIVND (reference sequence). The CDR3 loop spans 14 amino acids. The CDR3 region is CASSPQGMYQPQHF. The CDR3 nucleotides read TGTGCCAGTAGTCCACAGGGGATGTATCAGCCCCAGCATTTT.

This rearrangement joins TRBV27 to TRBJ1-1; a possible D gene is TRBD1 (6 bases). Per the germline V gene, CDR1 is MNHEY and CDR2 is SMNVEV (reference sequence). The CDR3 has 13 amino acids. Trimming removed 4 bases at V and 8 bases at J, with 14 bases between. The CDR3 DNA follows: TGTGCCAGCAGTTCGACAGGAAAAGGAGAAGCTTTCTTT. It codes for CASSSTGKGEAFF.

This chain connects TRBV5-6 to TRBJ1-4; 9 bases line up with TRBD1. V shed 6 bases, J shed 4 bases, and the junction held 10 bases outside the gene matches. The CDR3 has 16 amino acids. Germline CDR1 is SGHDT and CDR2 is YYEEEE. The CDR3 region has the DNA TGTGCCAGCACCGGACAGGGGAGGGGAGATAATGAAAAACTGTTTTTT. This encodes CASTGQGRGDNEKLFF.

V and J are TRBV10-1 and TRBJ1-1; tentatively, D is TRBD1 (6 bases). V was shortened by 3 bases and J by 5 bases, with 10 bases between the two germline ends. This CDR3 spans 13 amino acids. The germline CDR1 and CDR2 sequences are WNHNN and SYGVQD (reference sequence). The CDR3 loop reads CASSEQGETEAFF. CDR3 bases: TGCGCCAGCAGTGAACAGGGTGAGACTGAAGCTTTCTTT.

The chain joins TRBV3-1 (or the pseudogene TRBV3-2) to TRBJ1-1; 7 bases fit TRBD1. CDR1 LGHDT and CDR2 YNNKEL come from the germline V gene (reference sequence). This CDR3 has 15 residues. V was pared by 4 bases and J by 6 bases, with 11 bases of the junction left unmatched. The CDR3: CASSPRQGSWAEAFF. In DNA, the CDR3 is TGTGCCAGCAGCCCCCGACAGGGAAGTTGGGCTGAAGCTTTCTTT.

The chain joins TRBV3-1 (or the pseudogene TRBV3-2) to TRBJ1-1; D possibly corresponds to TRBD1 (5 bases). The CDR3 runs 16 residues. Germline assignment: CDR1 LGHDT and CDR2 YNNKEL (reference sequence). V lost 5 bases and J 7 bases, leaving 23 bases between the germline ends. The CDR3 sequence is CASSLLSRRDSHEAFF. The CDR3 DNA follows: TGTGCCAGCAGCTTATTGTCTCGGCGAGACAGCCATGAAGCTTTCTTT.

J is TRBJ2-1 and V is TRBV5-1; 7 bases fit TRBD2. The CDR3 is 16 amino acids. Germline CDR1 SGHRS, CDR2 YFSETQ. Trimming cost V 1 base and J 8 bases; bases outside gene matches: 12. CDR3 DNA sequence: TGCGCCAGCAGCTTGAGTCAATATCGGGGGAGGGATGAGCAGTTCTTC. Its protein product is CASSLSQYRGRDEQFF.

This clone was seen a handful of times. V usage is TRBV29-1 and J usage is TRBJ1-5; TRBD1 agrees at 7 bases. CDR1 is SQVTM and CDR2 is ANQGSEA in the germline V gene. V shed 6 bases and J 7 bases; nucleotides not matched to a gene: 9. The CDR3 runs 13 residues. CDR3: CSVQGTEGQPQHF. The CDR3, as DNA: TGCAGCGTACAGGGGACAGAGGGGCAGCCCCAGCATTTT.

V is TRBV5-6 and J is TRBJ1-2, with 7 bases aligning to TRBD1. The CDR3 sequence is 17 residues long. V dropped 5 bases and J dropped 1; count of bases not matched to a gene: 14. From germline, CDR1 is SGHDT and CDR2 YYEEEE. CDR3: CASSPFLQGRSNYGYTF. The CDR3, as DNA: TGTGCCAGCAGTCCTTTCTTACAGGGGAGGAGTAACTATGGCTACACCTTC.

This sequence joins TRBV2 and TRBJ1-6; TRBD1 matches 9 bases. CDR1 and CDR2 (germline): SNHLY, FYNNEI. The CDR3 loop spans 15 amino acids. With V trimmed by 9 bases and J by 8 bases, 11 bases remained unmatched. As DNA, the CDR3 is TGTGCCAGTCGAGGGTCCGGGACAGGGTATTCACCCCTCCACTTT. Amino acids: CASRGSGTGYSPLHF.

The J gene is TRBJ2-5, the V gene TRBV18; D remains unclear. This CDR3 has 13 residues. The germline V and J ends were trimmed by 3 bases and 5 bases, with 10 bases remaining between them. Germline-derived CDR1 and CDR2 are KGHSH and LQKENI. CDR3 residues: CASSPPVLETQYF. CDR3 bases: TGTGCCAGCTCACCCCCGGTCTTGGAGACCCAGTACTTC. The whole variable domain, remainder taken from reference TRBV18 and TRBJ2-5, is NAGVMQNPRHLVRRRGQEARLRCSPMKGHSHVYWYRQLPEEGLKFMVYLQKENIIDESGMPKERFSAEFPKEGPSILRIQQVVRGDSAAYFCASSPPVLETQYFGPGTRLLVL.

The chain links TRBV11-3 to TRBJ2-1, with D possibly matching TRBD1 (5 bases). V dropped 3 bases and J dropped 4 bases, with 13 bases sitting between them. The germline CDR1 and CDR2 sequences are SGHNT and YENEEA. The CDR3 has 15 amino acids. The CDR3 is CASSFRHGAYNEQFF. DNA of the CDR3: TGTGCCAGCAGCTTCCGACATGGGGCATACAATGAGCAGTTCTTC.

The rearrangement joins TRBV7-3 to TRBJ2-2; 7 positions match TRBD1. Germline V gene data show CDR1 as SGHTA and CDR2 as FQGTGA. The J segment lost 4 bases and the V segment lost 1 base, leaving 0 bases of the junction unmatched. The CDR3 covers 14 residues. The CDR3, as DNA: TGTGCCAGCAGCTTAAACAGGGGCACCGGGGAGCTGTTTTTT. It yields the protein CASSLNRGTGELFF.